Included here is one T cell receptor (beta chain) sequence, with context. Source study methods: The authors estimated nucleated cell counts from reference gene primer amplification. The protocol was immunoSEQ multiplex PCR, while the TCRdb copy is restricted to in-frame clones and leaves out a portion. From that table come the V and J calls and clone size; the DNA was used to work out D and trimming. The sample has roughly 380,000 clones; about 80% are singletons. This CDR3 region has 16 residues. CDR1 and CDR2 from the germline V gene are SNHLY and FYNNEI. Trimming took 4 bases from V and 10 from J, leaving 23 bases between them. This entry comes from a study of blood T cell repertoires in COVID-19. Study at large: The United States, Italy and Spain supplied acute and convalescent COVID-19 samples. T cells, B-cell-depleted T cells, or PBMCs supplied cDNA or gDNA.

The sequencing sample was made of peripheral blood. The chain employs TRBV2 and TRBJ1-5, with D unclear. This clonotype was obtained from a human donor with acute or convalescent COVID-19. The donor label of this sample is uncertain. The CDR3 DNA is TGTGCCAGCAGTGTATCAACCAGGCCGATATCTCAACCCCAGCATTTT. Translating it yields CASSVSTRPISQPQHF.